A single sample is the source of the 2 T cell receptor beta chains below, sequenced in a study of T cell changes during pregnancy in multiple sclerosis (dated by TCRdb to between 2018 and 2021). Library generation was performed with the immunoSEQ multiplex PCR assay. Sourced from immuneACCESS, this table was stored by TCRdb with only in-frame sequences that have V and J called. A share of the clones is absent; for the studies checked, an unresolved V gene accounts for under half, and the remainder has no known explanation. In this sample the table shows 95,000 to 150,000 clones, under 95% of which occur a single time. The ten largest clones capture 6.2% of the sample. The source was peripheral blood, collected before pregnancy. These TCRs come from a female donor with multiple sclerosis, enrolled in a pregnancy study.

This chain links TRBV5-5 with TRBJ1-4, with 11 bases aligning to TRBD1. After removal of 4 bases from V and 8 bases from J, the junction contained 1 base not matched to a gene. Germline loops: CDR1 SGHKS, CDR2 YYEKEE (reference sequence). There are 13 residues in the CDR3. The CDR3, as DNA: TGTGCCAGCAGCGGGACAGGGGGAGAAAAACTGTTTTTT. Its translation: CASSGTGGEKLFF.

The gene calls are TRBV6-6 and TRBJ2-7; D perhaps matches TRBD2 (7 bases). This CDR3 region has 15 residues. The germline V and J ends were trimmed by 2 bases and 6 bases, with 17 bases remaining between them. CDR1 MNHNY and CDR2 SVGAGI come from the germline V gene (reference sequence). The CDR3 here is CASSYGGGRRGEQYF. DNA of the CDR3: TGTGCCAGCAGTTACGGGGGGGGGCGCAGGGGCGAGCAGTACTTC.